This T cell receptor (beta chain) was found in a study of CD8 T cells in ankylosing spondylitis. General study findings and limits: Seemingly characteristic of ankylosing spondylitis blood was a TCR beta motif consisting of under 10 highly homologous variants. Matched synovial fluid from ankylosing spondylitis patients was reported to be enriched for disease-linked clones.

There are 16 residues in the CDR3. Losses at the gene ends were 3 bases for V and 6 bases for J; bases not matched to a gene: 9. Remarks on this clonotype: Its target is not known.

TCRdb recomputed calls from the 5' RACE reads with MiXCR, one row per CDR3 protein. The profile covers about 340,000 distinct CDR3 sequences, with roughly 14% appearing a single time and about 1% taken by the ten largest. The TCR sequence derives from a male donor with ankylosing spondylitis or in good health (not recorded which). Input material: blood, either unsorted or a sorted T cell fraction (not recorded which). The rearrangement joins TRBV12-3 or TRBV12-4 to TRBJ2-1; TRBD2 aligns across 9 bases. The DNA of the CDR3 is TGTGCCAGCAGTTTTGGCGGGGGGGCCCCGAGCAATGAGCAGTTCTTC. It translates to CASSFGGGAPSNEQFF.